The present T cell receptor (beta chain) was sequenced within a study of T cell repertoires in cytomegalovirus infection. Via MiXCR, TCRdb re-called the reads, giving one row per CDR3 protein. The profile shows a few hundred thousand distinct CDR3 sequences, roughly 17% of them singletons. This clonotype was observed many times. V shed 5 bases and J shed 5 bases, with 10 bases lying between them. The CDR3 contains 14 residues. CDR1 and CDR2 (germline): SGHTA, FQGNSA. Specimen: PBMCs. The genes are TRBV7-2 and TRBJ1-6; D gene unclear. This clonotype originated in a human donor in good health (CMV status not recorded). Some clones in this sample may be carry-over from other donors' samples. CDR3 protein: CASSPVPDNSPLHF. CDR3 in DNA: TGTGCCAGCAGCCCGGTGCCAGATAATTCACCCCTCCACTTT.